The T cell receptor beta chain described here comes from a study of blood T cell repertoires in COVID-19. The protocol was immunoSEQ multiplex PCR, while the TCRdb copy is restricted to in-frame clones and leaves out a portion. The table shows about 380,000 clones, with roughly 90% occurring only once. Per germline, CDR1 SGDLS and CDR2 YYNGEE. This CDR3 spans 15 amino acids. V dropped 4 bases and J dropped 5 bases, with 19 bases sitting between them. This sequence joins TRBV9 and TRBJ2-7, with a weak D call TRBD2 (5 bases). The source of this sequence is a middle-aged man with acute or convalescent COVID-19. The specimen was peripheral blood. CDR3 residues: CASSSGKLVPHEQYF. The CDR3 nucleotides read TGTGCCAGCAGCTCAGGCAAACTAGTACCTCACGAGCAGTACTTC.